The clone carrying this TCR beta chain was detected only once. Antigen unknown. TCRdb re-analysed the reads in MiXCR, keeping a single row per CDR3 protein. This table holds about 470,000 distinct CDR3 sequences, 42% found once. The record originates from a study of T cell repertoires in cytomegalovirus infection. Study-wide background: Used in the study were CMV epitopes, some recently identified and HLA-C-restricted, others well-studied and HLA-B-restricted. Indicated by public TCR beta signatures were CMV infection and matching HLA type. The study's findings and limits: Cumulated frequencies of public TCR beta families served to identify carriers of CMV plus the relevant HLA. Dominating the ex vivo response were TCR beta clonotypes that were CMV-specific and HLA-C-restricted.

The germline gives CDR1 SGHTA, CDR2 FQGNSA. With V trimmed by 5 bases and J by 1 base, 5 bases remained unmatched. CDR3 length: 14 residues. The sample was cultured PBMCs, taken from culture after CMV antigen stimulation. The chain carries TRBV7-2 and TRBJ2-7; 7 bases are shared with TRBD1. This clonotype was sampled from a human donor in good health (CMV status not recorded). Some clones in this sample may be carry-over from other donors' samples. CDR3 coding DNA: TGTGCCAGCAGCCACGACAGGGATTCCTACGAGCAGTACTTC. Its translation is CASSHDRDSYEQYF.